These 25 T cell receptor beta chains were sequenced from one sample in a study of blood T cells in healthy people across ages. Then a second PCR, running roughly 7 to 11 cycles, was carried out with a sample-barcoded 5' primer and a J-beta primer mix. TCRdb used MiXCR to reprocess the 5' RACE reads, holding one entry per CDR3 protein. The table has hundreds of thousands of distinct CDR3 sequences, roughly 45% seen once; the top ten hold 20% to 25%. Sequencing used blood. Receptors originate from a woman aged 55-70 years in good health.

CDR3 DNA: TGTGCCAGCAGCCCCCAGGGAGGCCCCTATGGCTACACCTTC. Translated: CASSPQGGPYGYTF. V usage is TRBV14 and J usage is TRBJ1-2, with a possible D match to TRBD1 (5 bases). CDR3 size: 14 residues. Trimming pared 4 bases from V and 4 bases from J, leaving 13 bases between. Germline loops: CDR1 SGHDN, CDR2 FVKESK.

The J gene is TRBJ2-7, the V gene TRBV12-3 or TRBV12-4, with TRBD2 matching 11 bases. With the DNA end fitting TRBJ2-5 better, the J assignment may be wrong. The CDR3 consists of 17 residues. CDR3 sequence (DNA): TGTGCCAGCAGCCCAAGGCTAGCGGGAGGTCTTCAGGAGACCCAGTACTTC. This sequence encodes CASSPRLAGGLQETQYF.

This clonotype has only a few counts. The V call is TRBV6-2 or TRBV6-3, the J call TRBJ2-5; 9 bases agree with TRBD2. Germline V CDR1 and CDR2: MNHEY, SVGEGT. The trim removed 8 bases at V and 6 bases at J, leaving 4 bases unmatched. This CDR3 spans 12 amino acids. This chain's CDR3 is CASGRGGKTQYF. In nucleotides, the CDR3 is TGTGCCAGCGGGCGGGGGGGGAAGACCCAGTACTTC.

This chain joins TRBV3-1 and TRBJ2-7, with D perhaps TRBD1 (5 bases). The CDR3 is 13 residues long. V lost 0 bases and J lost 4, with 7 bases in between. CDR1 and CDR2 from the germline V gene are LGHDT and YNNKEL (reference sequence). The chain's CDR3 is CASSQENRYEQYF. The CDR3 DNA sequence: TGTGCCAGCAGCCAAGAAAACAGGTACGAGCAGTACTTC.

This rearrangement joins TRBV12-3 or TRBV12-4 to TRBJ2-7; D unresolved. The CDR3 is made up of 11 amino acids. The V and J ends lost 8 bases and 7 bases respectively, with 12 bases between them. The CDR3 DNA reads TGTGCCAGCGAGAAGAACAATGAGCAGTACTTC. Its translation: CASEKNNEQYF.

This sequence joins TRBV28 and TRBJ2-1, with D tentatively TRBD1 or TRBD2 (5 bases each). This CDR3 spans 16 amino acids. Trimming shortened V by 3 bases and J by 1 base, and 13 bases separated the two germline ends. From germline, CDR1 is MDHEN and CDR2 SYDVKM. CDR3: CASSFGASRSYNEQFF. CDR3 nucleotides: TGTGCCAGCAGTTTTGGGGCTAGCAGGTCCTACAATGAGCAGTTCTTC.

Of note for this clonotype: This sequence may be a read error, since a much larger clone differs from it by one base. The chain links TRBV5-1 to TRBJ2-7, with a weak D call TRBD2 (6 bases). The V and J ends lost 4 bases and 3 bases respectively, with 17 bases between them. The CDR3 is made up of 15 amino acids. CDR1 and CDR2 (germline): SGHRS, YFSETQ. This chain's CDR3 is CASSATGRGLYEQYF. As DNA, the CDR3 is TGCGCCAGCAGCGCCACGGGACGGGGACTCTACGAGCAGTACTTC. Drawing the rest from reference TRBV5-1 and TRBJ2-7, the complete variable domain is KAGVTQTPRYLIKTRGQQVTLSCSPISGHRSVSWYQQTPGQGLQFLFEYFSETQRNKGNFPGRFSGRQFSNSRSEMNVSTLELGDSALYLCASSATGRGLYEQYFGPGTRLTVT.

In its sample, this clonotype was seen once. The chain couples TRBV7-2 to TRBJ1-1; D is unresolved. Trimming pared 1 base from V and 0 bases from J, leaving 9 bases between. CDR1 SGHTA and CDR2 FQGNSA come from the germline V gene. The CDR3 extends over 15 amino acids. CDR3 loop: CASSLVSLLNTEAFF. The CDR3 DNA reads TGTGCCAGCAGCTTAGTTAGCCTTTTGAACACTGAAGCTTTCTTT.

This clonotype was seen a single time. V gene TRBV12-3 or TRBV12-4 combines with J gene TRBJ1-2; TRBD1 is a possible D gene (6 bases). Trimming pared 5 bases from V and 6 bases from J, leaving 19 bases between. CDR3 length: 15 amino acids. CDR3 in DNA: TGTGCCAGCAGTCCTAGGGGGGGCGGGTTCGATGGCTACACCTTC. This codes for CASSPRGGGFDGYTF.

CDR3 residues: CASNPTGGYQPQHF. CDR3 nucleotides: TGTGCCAGCAATCCGACAGGGGGCTATCAGCCCCAGCATTTT. The chain employs TRBV12-3 or TRBV12-4 and TRBJ1-5; TRBD1 aligns across 10 bases. V gave up 7 bases and J gave up 5 bases; unmatched junction bases: 5. The CDR3 is made up of 14 amino acids.

This clonotype has more than one count but fewer than ten. The rearrangement uses TRBV20-1 and TRBJ1-2; 8 nucleotides match TRBD1. V lost 3 bases and J lost 7; bases outside the gene matches: 7. CDR3 size: 13 residues. Germline V gives CDR1 DFQATT, CDR2 SNEGSKA (reference sequence). The CDR3 nucleotides read TGCAGTGCTAGTATCCAGGGGGCTCCTGGCTACACCTTC. Translating gives CSASIQGAPGYTF.

As to this clonotype: This may stem from a read error, because a much larger clone lies one nucleotide away. The V gene is TRBV4-2, the J gene TRBJ2-1, with TRBD2 identical over 10 bases. CDR3 length: 14 amino acids. V lost 3 bases and J lost 10; bases outside the gene matches: 6. Germline values: CDR1 LGHNA, CDR2 YNFKEQ. The DNA of the CDR3 is TGTGCCAGCAGCCATTCTAGCGGGGGAGGCGAGCAGTTCTTC. Protein: CASSHSSGGGEQFF.

This clonotype appeared a few times. The chain employs TRBV12-3 or TRBV12-4 and TRBJ2-1; a weak D match, TRBD1 (7 bases). Trimming left V 10 bases short and J 3 bases short, with 19 bases between. There are 15 residues in the CDR3. CDR3 loop: CATGTARDSYNEQFF. The CDR3 DNA reads TGTGCCACTGGGACCGCGCGGGACAGCTACAATGAGCAGTTCTTC.

Concerning this clonotype itself: Germline is not matched at one junction end, which may reflect a read error. The chain is built from TRBV28 and TRBJ2-3; no definite D call. CDR3 length: 14 residues. The germline V gene has CDR1 MDHEN and CDR2 SYDVKM. The CDR3 bases are TGTGCCGGCAGTTTTGGATCACTACCAGATACGCAGTATTTT. Encoded protein: CAGSFGSLPDTQYF.

V gene TRBV20-1 combines with J gene TRBJ2-7; 9 positions agree with TRBD2. This CDR3 region has 18 residues. With 1 base clipped from V and 7 bases from J, the junction kept 20 bases outside the gene matches. CDR1 DFQATT and CDR2 SNEGSKA come from the germline V gene (reference sequence). As DNA, the CDR3 is TGCAGTGCTAGAGCTCCGGGACTAGCCTATATCTCCTACAATGAGCAGTACTTC. Encoded protein: CSARAPGLAYISYNEQYF.

The rearrangement links TRBV7-3 to TRBJ2-2; 8 bases agree with TRBD2. The germline V gene has CDR1 SGHTA and CDR2 FQGTGA. The CDR3 contains 15 residues. The V and J ends lost 1 base and 4 bases, in that order; junction bases with no gene match: 2. For the CDR3, the DNA is TGTGCCAGCAGCTTAAACCGGGGGGGCACCGGGGAGCTGTTTTTT. Translating gives CASSLNRGGTGELFF.

This clonotype occurred once. V is TRBV20-1 and J is TRBJ2-7, with 8 bases aligning to TRBD2. The CDR3 sequence is 15 residues long. Germline V lookup: CDR1 DFQATT, CDR2 SNEGSKA (reference sequence). With V trimmed by 6 bases and J by 3 bases, 13 bases remained unmatched. CDR3 DNA: TGCAGTGCAACGCCGGGACTAGGAGGGCTCTACGAGCAGTACTTC. Translating it yields CSATPGLGGLYEQYF.

The table lists this clonotype with a few counts. V and J are TRBV6-5 and TRBJ2-7; 9 positions match TRBD1. Germline V gene data show CDR1 as MNHEY and CDR2 as SVGAGI. This CDR3 contains 14 residues. J gave up 5 bases and V 5 bases, and 7 bases lay outside the gene matches. The CDR3 sequence is CASSPLDRGHEQYF. CDR3 bases: TGTGCCAGCAGTCCCTTGGACAGGGGCCACGAGCAGTACTTC.

Concerning this clonotype: Given a much more abundant clone one base away, this may be a read error. The chain carries TRBV28 and TRBJ2-1, with 8 bases fitting TRBD2. Germline values: CDR1 MDHEN, CDR2 SYDVKM. This CDR3 has 16 amino acids. DNA for the CDR3: TGTGCCGGCAGCTTTCGAAGCGGGAGCACCTACAATGAGCAGTTCTTC. It is translated as CAGSFRSGSTYNEQFF.

The chain couples TRBV6-2 or TRBV6-3 to TRBJ2-7, with 7 bases fitting TRBD1. V was pared by 6 bases and J by 3 bases, with 14 bases of the junction left unmatched. The CDR3 has 16 amino acids. Germline CDR1 and CDR2: MNHEY and SVGEGT. The CDR3: CASSQTGTAVLYEQYF. CDR3 DNA sequence: TGTGCCAGCAGCCAGACGGGGACAGCGGTCCTCTACGAGCAGTACTTC.

This clonotype was counted a few times. This chain joins TRBV2 and TRBJ2-1; the match to TRBD2 covers 10 bases. The CDR3 length is 16 residues. Germline V gene lookup returns CDR1 SNHLY and CDR2 FYNNEI. The V segment lost 6 bases and the J segment 6 bases; nucleotides outside the gene matches: 11. Here the CDR3 reads CASSVEAGGPSNEQFF. CDR3 DNA: TGTGCCAGCAGCGTTGAAGCGGGGGGGCCATCCAATGAGCAGTTCTTC. Full variable domain (rest looked up from reference TRBV2 and TRBJ2-1): EPEVTQTPSHQVTQMGQEVILRCVPISNHLYFYWYRQILGQKVEFLVSFYNNEISEKSEIFDDQFSVERPDGSNFTLKIRSTKLEDSAMYFCASSVEAGGPSNEQFFGPGTRLTVL.

V gene TRBV25-1 combines with J gene TRBJ1-4, with D uncertain. Looked up from germline, CDR1 is MGHDK and CDR2 is SYGVNS. V dropped 6 bases and J dropped 8 bases, with 7 bases sitting between them. This CDR3 has 11 residues. The CDR3 sequence is CASSPREKLFF. The CDR3 bases are TGTGCCAGCAGCCCGAGGGAAAAACTGTTTTTT.

This clonotype has only a few counts. In DNA, the CDR3 is TGTGCCGTAACCGGGACAGGGAAGAAAAACATTCAGTACTTC. Translated: CAVTGTGKKNIQYF. The chain links TRBV2 to TRBJ2-4, with 9 bases fitting TRBD1. V lost 11 bases, J lost 4 bases, and 9 bases stayed unmatched. CDR1 and CDR2 from the germline V gene are SNHLY and FYNNEI. The CDR3 has 14 amino acids. The full variable domain, in which reference TRBV2 and TRBJ2-4 provide the parts outside the CDR3, is EPEVTQTPSHQVTQMGQEVILRCVPISNHLYFYWYRQILGQKVEFLVSFYNNEISEKSEIFDDQFSVERPDGSNFTLKIRSTKLEDSAMYFCAVTGTGKKNIQYFGAGTRLSVL.

This clonotype was detected ten times or more. The V call is TRBV20-1, the J call TRBJ2-1; TRBD2 aligns across 11 bases. Per the germline V gene, CDR1 is DFQATT and CDR2 is SNEGSKA (reference sequence). The CDR3 is 14 amino acids. The ends lost 3 bases at V and 4 bases at J; junction bases unmatched: 2. For the CDR3, the DNA is TGCAGTGCTAGGACTAGCGGGAAGTACAATGAGCAGTTCTTC. Its protein product is CSARTSGKYNEQFF.

This clonotype was seen a few times. This sequence joins TRBV7-9 and TRBJ1-1; D is undetermined. The V end was cut by 6 bases, the J end by 2 bases, with 16 bases between. The CDR3 length is 15 residues. Looked up from germline, CDR1 is SEHNR and CDR2 is FQNEAQ (reference sequence). The CDR3 loop is CASSTDGDPNTEAFF. The CDR3 region has the DNA TGTGCCAGCAGTACCGACGGGGATCCTAACACTGAAGCTTTCTTT.